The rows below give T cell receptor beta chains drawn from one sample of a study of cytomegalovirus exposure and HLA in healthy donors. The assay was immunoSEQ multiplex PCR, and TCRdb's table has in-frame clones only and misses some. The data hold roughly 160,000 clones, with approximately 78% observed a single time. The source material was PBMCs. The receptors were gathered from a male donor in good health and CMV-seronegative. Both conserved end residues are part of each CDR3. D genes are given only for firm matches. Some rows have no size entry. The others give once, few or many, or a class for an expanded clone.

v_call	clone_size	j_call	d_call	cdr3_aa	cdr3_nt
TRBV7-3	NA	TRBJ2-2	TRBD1	CASSTPRGTGPTGELFF	TGTGCCAGCAGCACACCGCGGGGGACAGGGCCCACCGGGGAGCTGTTTTTT
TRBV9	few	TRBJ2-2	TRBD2	CASSVASGANTGELFF	TGTGCCAGCAGCGTAGCGAGCGGGGCGAACACCGGGGAGCTGTTTTTT
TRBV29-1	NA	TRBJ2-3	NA	CSVDGGFGDTQYF	TGCAGCGTTGATGGAGGGTTCGGAGATACGCAGTATTTT
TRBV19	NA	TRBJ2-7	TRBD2	CASSTLGTSGGNSYEQYF	TGTGCCAGTAGTACCCTTGGGACTAGCGGAGGGAACTCCTACGAGCAGTACTTC
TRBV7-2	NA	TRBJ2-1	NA	CASSSRQSSYNEQFF	TGTGCCAGCAGCTCTCGACAGAGCTCCTACAATGAGCAGTTCTTC
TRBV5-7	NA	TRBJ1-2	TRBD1	CASSIRDRGHSSYGYTF	TGTGCCAGCAGCATACGGGACAGGGGGCACTCGAGCTATGGCTACACCTTC
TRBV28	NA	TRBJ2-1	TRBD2	CASSLSLTSGGDDEQFF	TGTGCCAGCAGTTTAAGCCTCACTAGCGGGGGGGACGATGAGCAGTTCTTC
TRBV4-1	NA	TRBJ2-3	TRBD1	CASSHPRDSSTDTQYF	TGCGCCAGCAGCCACCCACGGGACAGCAGCACAGATACGCAGTATTTT
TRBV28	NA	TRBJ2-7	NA	CASSPVIYEQYF	TGTGCCAGCAGTCCGGTAATCTACGAGCAGTACTTC
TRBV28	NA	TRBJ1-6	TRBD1	CASSSSGTAGPLHF	TGTGCCAGCAGTTCTTCCGGGACAGCGGGCCCCCTCCACTTT
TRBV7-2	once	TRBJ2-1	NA	CASTQTSSYNEQFF	TGTGCCAGCACCCAGACTAGCTCCTACAATGAGCAGTTCTTC
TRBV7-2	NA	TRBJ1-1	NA	CASSLRQPGSNTEAFF	TGTGCCAGCAGCTTAAGGCAGCCAGGGTCGAACACTGAAGCTTTCTTT
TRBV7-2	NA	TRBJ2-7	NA	CASSPSPGIGEQYF	TGTGCCAGCAGCCCGTCCCCCGGGATTGGCGAGCAGTACTTC
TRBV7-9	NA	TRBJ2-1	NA	CASSLGGDEQFF	TGTGCCAGCAGCTTAGGGGGAGATGAGCAGTTCTTC
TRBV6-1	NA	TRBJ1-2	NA	CAARQEPFGYGYTF	TGTGCCGCCCGACAGGAACCCTTTGGCTATGGCTACACCTTC
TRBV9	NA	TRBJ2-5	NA	CASSVGGPPTQETQYF	TGTGCCAGCAGCGTAGGAGGCCCCCCAACCCAAGAGACCCAGTACTTC
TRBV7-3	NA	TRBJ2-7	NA	CASSLTPTYEQYF	TGTGCCAGCAGCTTAACCCCAACCTACGAGCAGTACTTC
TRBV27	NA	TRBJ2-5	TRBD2	CASSLARGVEGTQYF	TGTGCCAGCAGTTTGGCCCGGGGGGTCGAGGGGACCCAGTACTTC
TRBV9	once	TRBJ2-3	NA	CASSGVTAVGLTDTQYF	TGTGCCAGCAGCGGTGTGACAGCTGTGGGGCTCACAGATACGCAGTATTTT
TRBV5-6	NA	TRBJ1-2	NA	CASSVGLGSGGYTF	TGTGCCAGCAGCGTGGGGCTCGGCAGCGGGGGCTACACCTTC
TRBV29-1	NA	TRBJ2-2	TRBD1	CSVEDLDRGTGELFF	TGCAGCGTTGAAGATCTGGACAGGGGCACCGGGGAGCTGTTTTTT
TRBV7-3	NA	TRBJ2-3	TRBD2	CASSLNLAGDTQYF	TGTGCCAGCAGCTTAAACCTAGCGGGCGATACGCAGTATTTT
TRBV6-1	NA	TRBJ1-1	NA	CASGTWGTEAFF	TGTGCCAGCGGGACTTGGGGCACTGAAGCTTTCTTT
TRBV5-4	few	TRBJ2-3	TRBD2	CASSLGTSGGDTQYF	TGTGCCAGCAGCCTCGGGACTAGCGGGGGAGATACGCAGTATTTT
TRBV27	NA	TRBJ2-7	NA	CASSSGGEQYF	TGTGCCAGCAGCTCAGGGGGGGAGCAGTACTTC
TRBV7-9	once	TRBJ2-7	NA	CASSHLAIPYEQYF	TGTGCCAGCAGCCATCTGGCCATTCCCTACGAGCAGTACTTC
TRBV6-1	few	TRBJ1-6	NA	CASRVDSSYNSPLHF	TGTGCCAGCAGGGTTGACAGCTCCTATAATTCACCCCTCCACTTT
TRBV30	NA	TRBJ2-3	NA	CAGKGTDTQYF	TGTGCCGGTAAGGGGACAGATACGCAGTATTTT
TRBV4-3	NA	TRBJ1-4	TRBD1	CASSPRDRVELWDEKLFF	TGCGCCAGCAGCCCCCGGGACAGGGTCGAACTTTGGGATGAAAAACTGTTTTTT
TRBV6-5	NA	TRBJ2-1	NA	CASSYTGVNNNEQFF	TGTGCCAGCAGTTATACGGGAGTAAACAACAATGAGCAGTTCTTC
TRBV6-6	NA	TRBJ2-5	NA	CASSYSPIQETQYF	TGTGCCAGCAGTTACAGCCCTATACAAGAGACCCAGTACTTC
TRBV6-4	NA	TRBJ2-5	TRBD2	CASGKRGPPQETQYF	TGTGCCAGCGGGAAGCGGGGGCCGCCCCAAGAGACCCAGTACTTC
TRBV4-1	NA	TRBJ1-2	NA	CASSQDSTYGYTF	TGCGCCAGCAGCCAAGATAGTACCTATGGCTACACCTTC
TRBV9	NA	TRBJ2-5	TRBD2	CASTTHAGVETQYF	TGTGCCAGCACCACGCACGCGGGGGTGGAGACCCAGTACTTC
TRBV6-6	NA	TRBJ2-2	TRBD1	CASQTGGRVGELFF	TGTGCCAGCCAGACAGGGGGTCGGGTCGGGGAGCTGTTTTTT
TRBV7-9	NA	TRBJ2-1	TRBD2	CASSPEASGSNEQFF	TGTGCCAGCAGCCCAGAGGCTAGCGGGAGCAATGAGCAGTTCTTC
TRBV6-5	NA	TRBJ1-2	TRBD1	CASSYSGGAGGYPF	TGTGCCAGCAGTTACTCAGGGGGCGCCGGTGGCTACCCCTTC
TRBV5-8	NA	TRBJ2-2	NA	CASSFGHGPGRGGELFF	TGTGCCAGCAGCTTCGGCCACGGGCCAGGAAGGGGCGGGGAGCTGTTTTTT
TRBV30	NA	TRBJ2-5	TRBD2	CAWSVRRAGDQETQYF	TGTGCCTGGAGTGTAAGGAGGGCGGGGGACCAAGAGACCCAGTACTTC
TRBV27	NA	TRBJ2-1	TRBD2	CASSRGLAGGTYNNEQFF	TGTGCCAGCAGTCGGGGACTAGCGGGAGGGACATACAACAATGAGCAGTTCTTC
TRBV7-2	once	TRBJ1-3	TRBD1	CASSLIRGLSGNTIYF	TGTGCCAGCAGCCTCATCAGGGGGCTCTCTGGAAACACCATATATTTT
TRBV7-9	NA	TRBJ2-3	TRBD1	CASSLAWDRGADTQYF	TGTGCCAGCAGCTTAGCGTGGGACAGGGGGGCGGATACGCAGTATTTT
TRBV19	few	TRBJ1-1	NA	CASSIQWRNTEAFF	TGTGCCAGTAGTATACAGTGGAGGAACACTGAAGCTTTCTTT
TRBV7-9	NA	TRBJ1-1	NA	CASSLKQQNTEAFF	TGTGCCAGCAGCTTGAAACAGCAGAACACTGAAGCTTTCTTT
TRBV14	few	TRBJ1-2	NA	CASSQDILVGGYYGYTF	TGTGCCAGCAGCCAAGACATTTTGGTGGGGGGTTACTATGGCTACACCTTC
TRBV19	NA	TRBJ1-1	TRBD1	CASSIAGRTGSGTEAFF	TGTGCCAGTAGTATAGCAGGTCGGACAGGGAGTGGCACTGAAGCTTTCTTT